Listed below are T cell receptor beta chains from one sample, sequenced in a study of cytomegalovirus exposure and HLA in healthy donors. Clones were read by immunoSEQ multiplex PCR, and TCRdb kept only the in-frame ones, dropping some. This sample has 100,000 to 150,000 clones; around 80% occur once, and the top ten carry about 2%. Sequences were obtained from PBMCs. The receptor set was obtained from a man aged 18 to 30 in good health and CMV-seronegative. CDR3s include the opening cysteine and the closing phenylalanine or tryptophan. A D gene is named only where the DNA matches it firmly. The listing skips clone size in some rows; elsewhere it reads once, few, many or a size class.

J gene: TRBJ1-1
V gene: TRBV7-6
clone size: .
D gene: .
CDR3 DNA: TGTGCCAGCAGCTTAGGCCCCAGGGTCTCTGAAGCTTTCTTT
CDR3 protein: CASSLGPRVSEAFF

J gene: TRBJ2-1
V gene: TRBV7-9
clone size: .
D gene: .
CDR3 DNA: TGTGCCAGCAGCTTGAGCGGCCTCTTCAATGAGCAGTTCTTC
CDR3 protein: CASSLSGLFNEQFF

J gene: TRBJ2-1
V gene: TRBV5-1
clone size: few
D gene: TRBD2
CDR3 DNA: TGCGCCAGCAGCTCTGGGACTAGCGGGAGAGAGGGTGAGCAGTTCTTC
CDR3 protein: CASSSGTSGREGEQFF

J gene: TRBJ2-1
V gene: TRBV25-1
clone size: .
D gene: .
CDR3 DNA: TGTGCCAGCAGTGAACGCCGGGGGGCCCACAATGAGCAGTTCTTC
CDR3 protein: CASSERRGAHNEQFF

J gene: TRBJ2-2
V gene: TRBV27
clone size: .
D gene: .
CDR3 DNA: TGTGCCAGCGAGCCGAGACGAGGGCTCGGCACCGGGGAGCTGTTTTTT
CDR3 protein: CASEPRRGLGTGELFF

J gene: TRBJ2-2
V gene: TRBV5-1
clone size: .
D gene: TRBD2
CDR3 DNA: TGCGCCAGCAGCCACACTTTTGCGGGAGGGCGTGGCGGGGAGCTGTTTTTT
CDR3 protein: CASSHTFAGGRGGELFF

J gene: TRBJ2-1
V gene: TRBV27
clone size: .
D gene: .
CDR3 DNA: TGTGCCAGCAGTTCCGGCTACAATGAGCAGTTCTTC
CDR3 protein: CASSSGYNEQFF

J gene: TRBJ1-1
V gene: TRBV9
clone size: .
D gene: TRBD1
CDR3 DNA: TGTGCCAGCAGCGTGGGGGCAGGGGGCTTTGGGAACACTGAAGCTTTCTTT
CDR3 protein: CASSVGAGGFGNTEAFF

J gene: TRBJ1-1
V gene: TRBV7-9
clone size: .
D gene: TRBD1
CDR3 DNA: TGTGCCAGCAGCTCGGACAGGGGTTGGGTAATCGCTGAAGCTTTCTTT
CDR3 protein: CASSSDRGWVIAEAFF

J gene: TRBJ1-1
V gene: TRBV7-9
clone size: .
D gene: .
CDR3 DNA: TGTGCCAGCAGCCGTGAGCGGGGAAACCCTGAAGCTTTCTTT
CDR3 protein: CASSRERGNPEAFF

J gene: TRBJ2-3
V gene: TRBV9
clone size: .
D gene: .
CDR3 DNA: TGTGCCAGCAGCGCCGACAGCGGCACAGATACGCAGTATTTT
CDR3 protein: CASSADSGTDTQYF

J gene: TRBJ2-7
V gene: TRBV27
clone size: .
D gene: .
CDR3 DNA: TGTGCCAGCAGTTTAAGCCGTCCCTCCTACGAGCAGTACTTC
CDR3 protein: CASSLSRPSYEQYF

J gene: TRBJ1-5
V gene: TRBV5-5
clone size: .
D gene: .
CDR3 DNA: TGTGCCAGCAGCTTGGGACAGCCCGACAGTCAGCCCCAGCATTTT
CDR3 protein: CASSLGQPDSQPQHF

J gene: TRBJ1-1
V gene: TRBV7-2
clone size: .
D gene: TRBD1
CDR3 DNA: TGTGCCAGCAGCAGCCAGGGGGGTCGTGAAGCTTTCTTT
CDR3 protein: CASSSQGGREAFF

J gene: TRBJ2-2
V gene: TRBV7-6
clone size: .
D gene: TRBD1
CDR3 DNA: TGTGCCAGCAGCCAACAGGGACAGGGATCAACCGGGGAGCTGTTTTTT
CDR3 protein: CASSQQGQGSTGELFF

J gene: TRBJ2-7
V gene: TRBV19
clone size: .
D gene: .
CDR3 DNA: TGTGCCAGTAACCCCACAGGGCCCCCCTACGAGCAGTACTTC
CDR3 protein: CASNPTGPPYEQYF

J gene: TRBJ2-1
V gene: TRBV9
clone size: .
D gene: TRBD1
CDR3 DNA: TGTGCCAGCAGCGTAGGTCAGGGGGCCAGGAATGAGCAGTTCTTC
CDR3 protein: CASSVGQGARNEQFF

J gene: TRBJ2-1
V gene: TRBV19
clone size: .
D gene: .
CDR3 DNA: TGTGCCAGTAGTATAGGGCCAATAGGGGATGAGCAGTTCTTC
CDR3 protein: CASSIGPIGDEQFF

J gene: TRBJ1-2
V gene: TRBV29-1
clone size: .
D gene: .
CDR3 DNA: TGCAGCGTTGAAGTTAACAGGGAGGGGAGAGGCTACACCTTC
CDR3 protein: CSVEVNREGRGYTF

J gene: TRBJ1-1
V gene: TRBV21-1
clone size: .
D gene: .
CDR3 DNA: TGTGCCAGCTTCCTTTGGGGCCCTGAAGCTTTCTTT
CDR3 protein: CASFLWGPEAFF

J gene: TRBJ2-7
V gene: TRBV6-6
clone size: .
D gene: TRBD2
CDR3 DNA: TGTGCCAGCAGGTACAGACTAGCGGACGACTACGAGCAGTACTTC
CDR3 protein: CASRYRLADDYEQYF

J gene: TRBJ2-1
V gene: TRBV4-3
clone size: .
D gene: .
CDR3 DNA: TGCGCCAGCAGCCGGGGCCTAAACAATGAGCAGTTCTTC
CDR3 protein: CASSRGLNNEQFF

J gene: TRBJ2-5
V gene: TRBV7-6
clone size: .
D gene: .
CDR3 DNA: TGTGCCAGCAGCCGCGGGATAAGCGAGACCCAGTACTTC
CDR3 protein: CASSRGISETQYF

J gene: TRBJ1-2
V gene: TRBV15
clone size: .
D gene: .
CDR3 DNA: TGTGCCACCAGCAGAGATCTCTGGGGGGGGCCGAATGGCTACACCTTC
CDR3 protein: CATSRDLWGGPNGYTF

J gene: TRBJ1-1
V gene: TRBV5-1
clone size: .
D gene: .
CDR3 DNA: TGCGCCAGCCAACCCACAGTGAACACTGAAGCTTTCTTT
CDR3 protein: CASQPTVNTEAFF

J gene: TRBJ1-1
V gene: TRBV6-5
clone size: .
D gene: .
CDR3 DNA: TGTGCCAGCACCACCGGACTTCGGGCCACTGAAGCTTTCTTT
CDR3 protein: CASTTGLRATEAFF

J gene: TRBJ2-3
V gene: TRBV5-8
clone size: .
D gene: TRBD2
CDR3 DNA: TGTGCCAGCAGTCAAGGGACTAGCGGAGACACAGATACGCAGTATTTT
CDR3 protein: CASSQGTSGDTDTQYF

J gene: TRBJ2-1
V gene: TRBV27
clone size: .
D gene: .
CDR3 DNA: TGTGCCAGCAGTTTATCTCGACAGAACAATGAGCAGTTCTTC
CDR3 protein: CASSLSRQNNEQFF

J gene: TRBJ2-7
V gene: TRBV29-1
clone size: .
D gene: TRBD1
CDR3 DNA: TGCAGCGTAACAGACAGGGCTCCCGAGCAGTACTTC
CDR3 protein: CSVTDRAPEQYF

J gene: TRBJ1-2
V gene: TRBV15
clone size: .
D gene: TRBD1
CDR3 DNA: TGTGCCACCAGCAGAGTGCAGGGGGAAGGGAGCTACACCTTC
CDR3 protein: CATSRVQGEGSYTF

J gene: TRBJ1-2
V gene: TRBV28
clone size: .
D gene: TRBD1
CDR3 DNA: TGTGCCAGCAGTCCCTGGACAGGGGAGGGTGGCTACACCTTC
CDR3 protein: CASSPWTGEGGYTF

J gene: TRBJ2-7
V gene: TRBV14
clone size: .
D gene: TRBD2
CDR3 DNA: TGTGCCAGCAGCCAAGTAGCGGGAGGGAGCTACGAGCAGTACTTC
CDR3 protein: CASSQVAGGSYEQYF

J gene: TRBJ2-1
V gene: TRBV19
clone size: .
D gene: TRBD2
CDR3 DNA: TGTGCCAGTAGTATAGGGACTAGCGGGAGAGGCAATGAGCAGTTCTTC
CDR3 protein: CASSIGTSGRGNEQFF

J gene: TRBJ2-5
V gene: TRBV28
clone size: once
D gene: TRBD2
CDR3 DNA: TGTGCCAGCAGCGGTGGACTAGCGGGGGGACAAGAGACCCAGTACTTC
CDR3 protein: CASSGGLAGGQETQYF

J gene: TRBJ1-2
V gene: TRBV5-1
clone size: .
D gene: TRBD1
CDR3 DNA: TGCGCCAGCAGCTTGGAACAGGGGAACTATGGCTACACCTTC
CDR3 protein: CASSLEQGNYGYTF

J gene: TRBJ2-7
V gene: TRBV2
clone size: .
D gene: TRBD1
CDR3 DNA: TGTGCCAGCACCCGGGACAGGTTATCCTACGAGCAGTACTTC
CDR3 protein: CASTRDRLSYEQYF

J gene: TRBJ2-3
V gene: TRBV29-1
clone size: once
D gene: TRBD2
CDR3 DNA: TGCAGCGTTGCCAGACTAGCGGGCAGGTCGACTAGCACAGATACGCAGTATTTT
CDR3 protein: CSVARLAGRSTSTDTQYF

J gene: TRBJ1-2
V gene: TRBV6-5
clone size: .
D gene: .
CDR3 DNA: TGTGCCAGCAGTTACACCCCCCGGGAACCCTATGGCTACACCTTC
CDR3 protein: CASSYTPREPYGYTF

J gene: TRBJ2-3
V gene: TRBV6-5
clone size: .
D gene: TRBD2
CDR3 DNA: TGTGCCAGCACTAGCGGGAGAGATACAGATACGCAGTATTTT
CDR3 protein: CASTSGRDTDTQYF

J gene: TRBJ2-3
V gene: TRBV11-3
clone size: .
D gene: TRBD2
CDR3 DNA: TGTGCCAGCAGCTTAGCCGGACTAGCGGGAGGTTTACATAGCACAGATACGCAGTATTTT
CDR3 protein: CASSLAGLAGGLHSTDTQYF

J gene: TRBJ1-6
V gene: TRBV4-3
clone size: .
D gene: TRBD1
CDR3 DNA: TGCGCCAGCAGCCAAGATAGGACAGGCCGGAGCTCCTATAATTCACCCCTCCACTTT
CDR3 protein: CASSQDRTGRSSYNSPLHF

J gene: TRBJ2-3
V gene: TRBV28
clone size: .
D gene: .
CDR3 DNA: TGTGCCAGCAGTTTGAGGACAGATACGCAGTATTTT
CDR3 protein: CASSLRTDTQYF

J gene: TRBJ1-2
V gene: TRBV25-1
clone size: once
D gene: TRBD1
CDR3 DNA: TGTGCCAGCAGTGGATTGACAGGGGCGCGAAACTATGGCTACACCTTC
CDR3 protein: CASSGLTGARNYGYTF

J gene: TRBJ2-3
V gene: TRBV11-3
clone size: .
D gene: TRBD2
CDR3 DNA: TGTGCCAGCAGCTTGGGGACCGGGACTAGCGGCACAGATACGCAGTATTTT
CDR3 protein: CASSLGTGTSGTDTQYF

J gene: TRBJ1-2
V gene: TRBV2
clone size: .
D gene: .
CDR3 DNA: TGTGCCAGCAGTGGGCAGGCCCACTATGGCTACACCTTC
CDR3 protein: CASSGQAHYGYTF

J gene: TRBJ2-3
V gene: TRBV5-1
clone size: .
D gene: TRBD2
CDR3 DNA: TGCGCCAGCAGGATTAGCGGGAGCACAGATACGCAGTATTTT
CDR3 protein: CASRISGSTDTQYF

J gene: TRBJ1-6
V gene: TRBV6-5
clone size: .
D gene: TRBD1
CDR3 DNA: TGTGCCAGCAGTGAGGGACAGGGGAGTTCACCCCTCCACTTT
CDR3 protein: CASSEGQGSSPLHF

J gene: TRBJ2-3
V gene: TRBV2
clone size: .
D gene: .
CDR3 DNA: TGTGCCAGCACGGTCACGGGGGACCGCTCAGATACGCAGTATTTT
CDR3 protein: CASTVTGDRSDTQYF

J gene: TRBJ2-7
V gene: TRBV14
clone size: .
D gene: TRBD2
CDR3 DNA: TGTGCCAGCAGCCAAGATGGCCAGACTAGCTATCCGCGAGTGCAGTACTTC
CDR3 protein: CASSQDGQTSYPRVQYF

J gene: TRBJ2-7
V gene: TRBV7-2
clone size: .
D gene: TRBD2
CDR3 DNA: TGTGCCAGCAGCCGGGGGGGCAATCGGCACGAGCAGTACTTC
CDR3 protein: CASSRGGNRHEQYF